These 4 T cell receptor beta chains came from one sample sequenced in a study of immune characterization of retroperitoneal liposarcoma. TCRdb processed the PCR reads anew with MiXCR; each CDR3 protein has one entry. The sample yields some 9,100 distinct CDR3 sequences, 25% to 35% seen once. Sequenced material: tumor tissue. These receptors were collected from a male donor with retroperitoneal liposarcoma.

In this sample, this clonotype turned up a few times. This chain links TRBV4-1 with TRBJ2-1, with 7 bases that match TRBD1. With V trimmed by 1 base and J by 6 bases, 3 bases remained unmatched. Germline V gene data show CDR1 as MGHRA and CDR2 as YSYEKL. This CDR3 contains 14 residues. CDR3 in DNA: TGCGCCAGCAGCCAAGTACGACAGGGCAATGAGCAGTTCTTC. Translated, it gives CASSQVRQGNEQFF.

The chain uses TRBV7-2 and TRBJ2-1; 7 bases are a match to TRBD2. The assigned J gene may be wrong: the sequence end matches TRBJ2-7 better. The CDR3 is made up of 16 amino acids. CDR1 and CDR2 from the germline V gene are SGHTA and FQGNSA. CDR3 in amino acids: CASSLASSGTYNEQYF. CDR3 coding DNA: TGTGCCAGCAGCTTAGCGTCCAGCGGGACCTACAATGAGCAGTACTTC.

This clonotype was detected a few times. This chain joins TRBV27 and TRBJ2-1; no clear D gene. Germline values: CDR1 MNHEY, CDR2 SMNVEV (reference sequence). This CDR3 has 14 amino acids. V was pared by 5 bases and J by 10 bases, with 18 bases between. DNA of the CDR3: TGTGCCAGCAGTCTGACCTCTAACTCCTACGAGCAGTTCTTC. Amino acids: CASSLTSNSYEQFF.

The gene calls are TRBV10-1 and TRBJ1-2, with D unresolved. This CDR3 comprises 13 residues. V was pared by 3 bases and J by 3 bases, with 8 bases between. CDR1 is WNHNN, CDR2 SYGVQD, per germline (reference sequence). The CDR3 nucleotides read TGCGCCAGCAGTGACGGGCGGCACTATGGCTACACCTTC. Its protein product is CASSDGRHYGYTF.